Detailed here is one T cell receptor (beta chain). What it binds is not known. This record belongs to a study of T cell repertoires in cytomegalovirus infection. Overall study: Public TCR beta signatures marked donors with CMV infection and the matching HLA. General observations from the study: Cumulative public TCR beta family frequency identified CMV carriers with the relevant HLA.

TCRdb recomputed calls from the reads with MiXCR, one row per CDR3 protein. The table shows about 600,000 distinct CDR3 sequences, with 20% to 25% occurring only once. This CDR3 spans 15 amino acids. CDR1 and CDR2 (germline): MDHEN, SYDVKM. The V end lost 1 base, the J end lost 5 bases, and 11 bases lay between the germline ends. Sequenced: CD8+ T cells from PBMCs. The TCR comes from a human donor in good health (CMV status not recorded). Some clones in this sample may be carry-over from other donors' samples. The V and J genes are TRBV28 and TRBJ2-2, with D uncertain. The CDR3 DNA follows: TGTGCCAGCAGTTTATTCCTCTCTCCTACCGGGGAGCTGTTTTTT. Residues: CASSLFLSPTGELFF.